The 19 T cell receptor beta chains below come from one sample, sequenced in a study of patients and donors after allogeneic stem cell transplantation. TCRdb reanalysed the RT-PCR reads using MiXCR and keeps one entry per CDR3 protein. The sample has about 31,000 distinct CDR3 sequences; approximately 6.3% are singletons. The sequenced sample consisted of blood, either unsorted or a sorted T cell fraction (not recorded which). The receptors here all came from a human donor who was either an allogeneic HSCT recipient or a stem cell or donor lymphocyte infusion donor (not recorded which). It is not recorded whose cells these are; they may come from a transplant donor.

This clonotype was recorded at least ten times. The J gene is TRBJ2-1, the V gene TRBV7-3; D unclear. The CDR3 is 14 residues long. V lost 2 bases to trimming and J lost 6 bases, with 11 bases between them. Germline CDR1 is SGHTA and CDR2 is FQGTGA. CDR3 in DNA: TGTGCCAGCAGCTTAGGTAGCCTGTCCAATGAGCAGTTCTTC. The encoded protein is CASSLGSLSNEQFF.

This clonotype has at least ten counts. The rearrangement joins TRBV10-3 to TRBJ1-1; TRBD1 agrees at 10 bases. Trimming removed 6 bases from V and 5 bases from J; junction bases left unmatched: 12. Germline loops: CDR1 ENHRY, CDR2 SYGVKD. This CDR3 region has 16 residues. The CDR3 is CAIRTQGDRGTTEAFF. The CDR3 bases are TGTGCCATCAGGACTCAAGGGGACAGGGGAACGACTGAAGCTTTCTTT.

The chain links TRBV5-6 to TRBJ2-1; TRBD2 might be the D (5 bases). The CDR3 totals 16 residues. Germline V lookup: CDR1 SGHDT, CDR2 YYEEEE. V was cut by 3 bases and J by 3 bases, with 16 bases left in between. The CDR3 bases are TGTGCCAGCAGCTGGGAGTTTGGGGAATTCTACAATGAGCAGTTCTTC. Amino acids: CASSWEFGEFYNEQFF.

This clonotype has ten or more counts. V is TRBV18 and J is TRBJ2-2; 8 bases map to TRBD2. The CDR3 sequence is 16 residues long. Trimming removed 1 base from V and 4 bases from J; junction bases left unmatched: 5. Germline CDR1 reads KGHSH; CDR2 reads LQKENI. CDR3 amino acids: CASSPRQREFTGELFF. The CDR3 DNA reads as TGTGCCAGCTCACCACGCCAGCGGGAGTTCACCGGGGAGCTGTTTTTT.

This clonotype was seen repeatedly, ten times or more. The chain couples TRBV19 to TRBJ1-1, with no clear D. In germline, CDR1 is LNHDA, CDR2 SQIVND (reference sequence). The V gene lost 3 bases and the J gene lost 6 bases, with 14 bases spanning the gap. The CDR3 is 14 amino acids. CDR3 nucleotide sequence: TGTGCCAGTAGTATGGGTCCATACCAGTCTGAAGCTTTCTTT. Translated, it gives CASSMGPYQSEAFF.

The CDR3 loop reads CASGRDLTGGGYTF. The CDR3 nucleotides read TGTGCCAGCGGGAGGGACCTAACAGGGGGCGGCTACACCTTC. The chain couples TRBV27 to TRBJ1-2; TRBD1 aligns across 9 bases. V was clipped by 8 bases and J by 8 bases; unmatched bases: 12. This CDR3 region has 14 residues. Germline CDR1 is MNHEY and CDR2 is SMNVEV (reference sequence).

This chain links TRBV28 with TRBJ2-7; 13 nucleotides agree with TRBD2. Germline V gene data show CDR1 as MDHEN and CDR2 as SYDVKM. The V and J ends lost 7 bases and 5 bases, in that order; junction bases with no gene match: 2. CDR3 size: 13 residues. In DNA form, the CDR3 reads TGTGCCAGCAAACTAGCGGGAGGGCACGAGCAGTACTTC. Protein: CASKLAGGHEQYF.

The V gene is TRBV9, the J gene TRBJ2-3; D might be TRBD2 (6 bases). This CDR3 is 16 amino acids long. Germline lookup yields CDR1 SGDLS and CDR2 YYNGEE. Deletions cut 3 bases from V and 3 bases from J, with 17 bases between. The CDR3 region is CASSARGGPGTDTQYF. The CDR3 region has the DNA TGTGCCAGCAGCGCGCGAGGAGGGCCTGGGACAGATACGCAGTATTTT.

Regarding this clonotype: Possible read error: a much larger clone is one base away. The CDR3 region has the DNA TGTGCCAGCAGTTTATTAGTGCACGGGGAGCTGTTTTTT. Translating gives CASSLLVHGELFF. The chain recombines TRBV28 with TRBJ2-2; no definite D call. The V end lost 1 base, the J end lost 7 bases, and 7 bases lay between the germline ends. The germline gives CDR1 MDHEN, CDR2 SYDVKM. The CDR3 totals 13 residues.

This clonotype was observed a handful of times. The chain has TRBV3-1 and TRBJ2-5, with 10 bases aligning to TRBD2. J was trimmed by 5 bases and V by 3 bases; bases with no gene match: 9. The length of the CDR3 is 16 residues. The germline gives CDR1 LGHDT, CDR2 YNNKEL (reference sequence). CDR3 protein: CASSHTSGKGRETQYF. The DNA for the CDR3 is TGTGCCAGCAGCCATACTAGCGGGAAGGGCCGTGAGACCCAGTACTTC.

The chain joins TRBV18 to TRBJ2-7; TRBD1 agrees at 11 bases. The J segment lost 0 bases and the V segment lost 6 bases, leaving 7 bases of the junction unmatched. The CDR3 is 16 residues long. Germline V gene sequence: CDR1 KGHSH, CDR2 LQKENI. CDR3 DNA: TGTGCCAGCTCCCTGGGGACAGGGGGTTTCTCCTACGAGCAGTACTTC. Its protein is CASSLGTGGFSYEQYF.

This clonotype has a handful of counts. V and J are TRBV18 and TRBJ2-7; no clear D. The germline V gene has CDR1 KGHSH and CDR2 LQKENI. The CDR3 is 14 residues long. Trimming took 2 bases from V and 7 from J, leaving 15 bases between them. The CDR3 spells CASSPDRVPWEQYF. CDR3 in DNA: TGTGCCAGCTCACCAGATAGGGTACCCTGGGAGCAGTACTTC.

This clonotype has ten or more counts. The chain employs TRBV7-9 and TRBJ1-2; the D gene is possibly TRBD1 (5 bases). The length of the CDR3 is 14 residues. V was shortened by 5 bases and J by 6 bases, with 16 bases between the two germline ends. Germline V gene lookup returns CDR1 SEHNR and CDR2 FQNEAQ (reference sequence). The CDR3 sequence is CASSTPPGGNGYTF. Here the CDR3 DNA reads TGTGCCAGCAGCACTCCTCCTGGGGGGAATGGCTACACCTTC.

A few counts support this clonotype. This chain connects TRBV11-2 to TRBJ2-5; tentative D call: TRBD2 (5 bases). V dropped 4 bases and J dropped 4 bases, with 16 bases sitting between them. In germline, CDR1 is SGHAT, CDR2 FQNNGV. The CDR3 totals 15 residues. The CDR3 region is CASSSPGFGGETQYF. DNA of the CDR3: TGTGCCAGCAGCTCCCCGGGATTCGGTGGAGAGACCCAGTACTTC.

This rearrangement joins TRBV10-3 to TRBJ2-7, with 11 bases fitting TRBD1. V was clipped by 9 bases and J by 2 bases; unmatched bases: 9. Germline V gene lookup returns CDR1 ENHRY and CDR2 SYGVKD. CDR3 size: 15 residues. The CDR3 DNA sequence: TGTGCCATTCTTGCCGGGACAGGGGGTGCCTACGAGCAGTACTTC. Protein: CAILAGTGGAYEQYF.

Ten or more counts support this clonotype. The chain combines TRBV3-1 with TRBJ2-1; TRBD2 agrees at 7 bases. Germline V gene sequence: CDR1 LGHDT, CDR2 YNNKEL (reference sequence). J gave up 1 base and V 4 bases, and 4 bases lay outside the gene matches. The CDR3 consists of 15 residues. The CDR3 nucleotides read TGTGCCAGCAGCCGGGGGACTATATCCTACAATGAGCAGTTCTTC. It is translated as CASSRGTISYNEQFF.

This clonotype turned up a few times. The chain has TRBV18 and TRBJ2-2; tentative D call: TRBD1 (6 bases). This CDR3 comprises 14 residues. Germline-derived CDR1 and CDR2 are KGHSH and LQKENI. Trimming cost V 4 bases and J 6 bases, with 12 bases left between them. The CDR3 bases are TGTGCCAGCTCACAAATCCGGACAGCCGGGGAGCTGTTTTTT. Translation: CASSQIRTAGELFF.

This clonotype has at least ten counts. The V call is TRBV20-1, the J call TRBJ2-7; TRBD1 matches 10 bases. The trim removed 5 bases at V and 3 bases at J, leaving 1 base unmatched. CDR1 DFQATT and CDR2 SNEGSKA come from the germline V gene (reference sequence). CDR3 length: 12 amino acids. The CDR3 sequence is CSAGQGGYEQYF. The CDR3, as DNA: TGCAGTGCTGGACAGGGGGGCTACGAGCAGTACTTC.

V and J are TRBV10-3 and TRBJ1-1; D not certain. This CDR3 has 12 residues. Trimming removed 0 bases at V and 11 bases at J, with 10 bases between. The germline CDR1 and CDR2 sequences are ENHRY and SYGVKD. The DNA of the CDR3 is TGTGCCATCAGTGAGTCAAGCACTAGCGCTTTCTTT. It yields the protein CAISESSTSAFF.